A single sample gave rise to the 16 T cell receptor beta chains below, sequenced in a study of blood T cells in healthy people across ages. Sample-barcoded 5' priming and a J-beta primer mix drove a second PCR of roughly 7 to 11 cycles. TCRdb re-called the 5' RACE reads through MiXCR, storing one row per CDR3 protein. This repertoire shows over 300,000 distinct CDR3 sequences, about 52% found once; its top ten account for around 49%. The sequencing sample was made of blood. The origin of the receptors is a man aged 60 to 75 in good health.

The genes are TRBV7-9 and TRBJ2-3, with 9 bases identical to TRBD1. The ends lost 5 bases at V and 6 bases at J; junction bases unmatched: 3. The CDR3 sequence is 13 residues long. CDR1 is SEHNR, CDR2 FQNEAQ, per germline (reference sequence). The CDR3: CASSGQGFDTQYF. The CDR3 DNA is TGTGCCAGCAGCGGACAGGGGTTCGATACGCAGTATTTT.

This clonotype was seen a few times. The chain uses TRBV28 and TRBJ1-2; D is undetermined. The ends were cut back, 5 bases at V and 4 bases at J, with 11 bases in the middle. Germline V CDR1 and CDR2: MDHEN, SYDVKM. The CDR3 is 13 amino acids. The CDR3 loop reads CASSPSRAYGYTF. The CDR3 bases are TGTGCCAGCAGTCCCAGTAGGGCCTATGGCTACACCTTC.

The J gene is TRBJ1-3, the V gene TRBV10-3, with 9 bases matching TRBD1. J was trimmed by 0 bases and V by 7 bases; bases with no gene match: 7. CDR1 and CDR2 from the germline V gene are ENHRY and SYGVKD. This CDR3 is 16 amino acids long. This chain's CDR3 is CAIMDRGTSSGNTIYF. DNA of the CDR3: TGTGCCATCATGGACAGGGGTACCTCCTCTGGAAACACCATATATTTT.

A remark on this clonotype: Being one base from a much bigger clone, this may be a read error. The V and J genes are TRBV11-2 and TRBJ2-1, with D maybe TRBD2 (6 bases). Germline loops: CDR1 SGHAT, CDR2 FQNNGV. The CDR3 length is 13 residues. V shed 5 bases and J shed 4 bases, with 9 bases lying between them. The CDR3 sequence is CASSAGLYNEQFF. The CDR3 DNA follows: TGTGCCAGCAGCGCGGGACTGTACAATGAGCAGTTCTTC.

CDR3 coding DNA: TGTGCCAGCAGCGAAAACATCGTCGGCTATGGCTACACCTTC. It translates to CASSENIVGYGYTF. The gene calls are TRBV9 and TRBJ1-2, with D unclear. The CDR3 runs to 14 residues. V lost 3 bases and J lost 4, with 13 bases in between. CDR1 and CDR2 from the germline V gene are SGDLS and YYNGEE.

The chain recombines TRBV4-1 with TRBJ2-4; maybe TRBD1 (5 bases). The tail of the sequence fits TRBJ2-7 better, so the J call may be wrong. The CDR3 is made up of 15 amino acids. Germline V gene lookup returns CDR1 MGHRA and CDR2 YSYEKL. CDR3 DNA sequence: TGCGCCAGCAGCCAACAGGGAATCTCTCCAAACGAGCAGTACTTC. This codes for CASSQQGISPNEQYF.

The chain is built from TRBV6-4 and TRBJ2-7, with D tentatively TRBD1 (5 bases). The J call is doubtful: the DNA matches TRBJ2-5 better. Germline lookup yields CDR1 MRHNA and CDR2 SNTAGT. The CDR3 spans 13 residues. CDR3 amino acids: CASSAARGETQYF. For the CDR3, the DNA is TGTGCCAGCAGTGCTGCTAGGGGAGAGACCCAGTACTTC.

This clonotype was detected only a few times. This may stem from a read error, because a much larger clone lies one nucleotide away. J is TRBJ2-5 and V is TRBV7-6; tentatively, D is TRBD2 (6 bases). The CDR3 is 18 amino acids. Germline CDR1 reads SGHVS; CDR2 reads FNYEAQ. Trimming pared 1 base from V and 1 base from J, leaving 19 bases between. The CDR3 bases are TGTGCCAGCAGCTTAGGGACTACCGGGGCTAAGATCCAAGAGACCCAGTACTTC. Translating it yields CASSLGTTGAKIQETQYF.

The chain has TRBV2 and TRBJ1-2; no definite D call. This CDR3 is built from 12 residues. V gave up 3 bases and J gave up 6 bases, with 8 bases separating them. Germline values: CDR1 SNHLY, CDR2 FYNNEI. CDR3 DNA sequence: TGTGCCAGCAGTGACAGGCGAGATGGCTACACCTTC. This gives the protein CASSDRRDGYTF. The entire variable domain, with the rest obtained from reference TRBV2 and TRBJ1-2, is as follows: EPEVTQTPSHQVTQMGQEVILRCVPISNHLYFYWYRQILGQKVEFLVSFYNNEISEKSEIFDDQFSVERPDGSNFTLKIRSTKLEDSAMYFCASSDRRDGYTFGSGTRLTVV.

The rearrangement joins TRBV20-1 to TRBJ2-5, with D perhaps matching TRBD1 (5 bases). The J call may be incorrect, as the DNA end agrees better with TRBJ2-7. CDR3 size: 13 residues. Germline V gives CDR1 DFQATT, CDR2 SNEGSKA (reference sequence). CDR3 in amino acids: CSAERGTSHEQYF. In DNA, the CDR3 is TGCAGTGCTGAAAGGGGTACGTCCCACGAGCAGTACTTC.

This clonotype was seen a few times. The CDR3 is CASSLTQPRQFF. CDR3 bases: TGTGCCAGCAGTTTAACCCAGCCGCGGCAGTTCTTC. This sequence joins TRBV12-3 or TRBV12-4 and TRBJ2-1; D not resolved. The CDR3 length is 12 residues. Trimming pared 2 bases from V and 12 bases from J, leaving 11 bases between.

This clonotype was observed a handful of times. V gene TRBV7-2 combines with J gene TRBJ1-2, with D perhaps TRBD1 (5 bases). V was shortened by 5 bases and J by 4 bases, with 14 bases between the two germline ends. The CDR3 length is 14 residues. Germline V gene lookup returns CDR1 SGHTA and CDR2 FQGNSA. The DNA for the CDR3 is TGTGCCAGCAGCCCGGAGATGGGGACCTATGGCTACACCTTC. Translating gives CASSPEMGTYGYTF.

This clonotype turned up a few times. The V call is TRBV9, the J call TRBJ2-5; a weak D match, TRBD1 (6 bases). This CDR3 is 15 amino acids long. Trimming shortened V by 0 bases and J by 5 bases, and 14 bases separated the two germline ends. Germline-derived CDR1 and CDR2 are SGDLS and YYNGEE. In DNA form, the CDR3 reads TGTGCCAGCAGCGTAGACTACAGGGTCGGGGAGACCCAGTACTTC. Amino acids: CASSVDYRVGETQYF.

The chain combines TRBV20-1 with TRBJ2-3; 13 bases line up with TRBD2. V lost 8 bases, J lost 4 bases, and 12 bases stayed unmatched. CDR1 and CDR2 from the germline V gene are DFQATT and SNEGSKA (reference sequence). The CDR3 is made up of 16 amino acids. In nucleotides, the CDR3 is TGCAGTTCCTCCGGGACTAGCGGGAAGTCCCCAGATACGCAGTATTTT. The encoded protein is CSSSGTSGKSPDTQYF.

The genes are TRBV7-2 and TRBJ1-1; no firm D call. The germline V gene encodes CDR1 SGHTA and CDR2 FQGNSA. V was trimmed by 4 bases and J by 3 bases, leaving 12 bases between them. The CDR3 contains 14 residues. The CDR3 spells CASSSALYYTEAFF. The CDR3 DNA reads as TGTGCCAGCAGCTCCGCCCTCTACTACACTGAAGCTTTCTTT.

The chain links TRBV7-2 to TRBJ1-5, with D possibly being TRBD1 (5 bases). Germline values: CDR1 SGHTA, CDR2 FQGNSA. Between the trimmed V and J ends, which lost 5 bases and 4 bases, there was a span of 18 bases. The CDR3 extends over 16 amino acids. The CDR3: CASSPRSGTGNQPQHF. The CDR3 DNA reads TGTGCCAGCAGCCCCCGTTCGGGGACGGGGAATCAGCCCCAGCATTTT.